This T cell receptor (beta chain) is from a study of blood T cell repertoires in COVID-19. Study at large: Acute and convalescent COVID-19 samples came from the United States, Italy and Spain. T cells, B-cell-depleted T cells, or PBMCs provided the cDNA or gDNA that served as material.

Source study methods: Counts of nucleated cells, estimated from reference gene primer amplification, were obtained. Here immunoSEQ multiplex PCR was the method, and the copy in TCRdb shows in-frame clones only, minus some. The V and J calls and clone size come from that table; D and trimming were worked out from the DNA. There are about 52,000 clones in the sample; under 85% occur only once, and about 7.3% lies in the top ten. This TCR was recovered from a man aged 70 or older with active COVID-19. The sample was peripheral blood.

The CDR3 DNA reads TGTGCCAGCAGCGATACAGGGGGGGTGAGCTATGGCTACACCTTC. It is translated as CASSDTGGVSYGYTF. This chain connects TRBV3-1 (or the pseudogene TRBV3-2) to TRBJ1-2; 8 bases map to TRBD1. V lost 5 bases and J lost 4; bases outside the gene matches: 9. This CDR3 has 15 residues. Germline loops: CDR1 LGHDT, CDR2 YNNKEL (reference sequence).